These 2 T cell receptor beta chains were all obtained from the same sample, sequenced in a study of CD8 T cells in ankylosing spondylitis. Study-level results: Seemingly distinctive of ankylosing spondylitis blood was a TCR beta motif formed by eight highly homologous variants.

The antigens these receptors bind are not known. TCRdb used MiXCR to reprocess the 5' RACE reads, holding one entry per CDR3 protein. The profile shows roughly 440,000 distinct CDR3 sequences, approximately 17% of them singletons. The sequenced sample consisted of blood, either unsorted or a sorted T cell fraction (not recorded which). The receptors stem from a male donor with ankylosing spondylitis.

This clonotype has ten or more counts. This chain connects TRBV10-3 to TRBJ2-2; D is unclear. Germline CDR1 ENHRY, CDR2 SYGVKD. Trimming removed 6 bases from V and 6 bases from J, with 11 bases in between. CDR3 length equals 13 residues. CDR3 protein: CAISDNNPGELFF. DNA for the CDR3: TGTGCCATCAGCGACAACAACCCCGGGGAGCTGTTTTTT.

This clonotype was counted only a few times. V usage is TRBV6-2 or TRBV6-3 and J usage is TRBJ2-5; 7 bases map to TRBD1. V was pared by 6 bases and J by 5 bases, with 6 bases of the junction left unmatched. CDR3 length equals 13 residues. The germline gives CDR1 MNHEY, CDR2 SVGEGT. As DNA, the CDR3 is TGTGCCAGCAGGAGGGGGCCTCAGGAGACCCAGTACTTC. Translated: CASRRGPQETQYF.